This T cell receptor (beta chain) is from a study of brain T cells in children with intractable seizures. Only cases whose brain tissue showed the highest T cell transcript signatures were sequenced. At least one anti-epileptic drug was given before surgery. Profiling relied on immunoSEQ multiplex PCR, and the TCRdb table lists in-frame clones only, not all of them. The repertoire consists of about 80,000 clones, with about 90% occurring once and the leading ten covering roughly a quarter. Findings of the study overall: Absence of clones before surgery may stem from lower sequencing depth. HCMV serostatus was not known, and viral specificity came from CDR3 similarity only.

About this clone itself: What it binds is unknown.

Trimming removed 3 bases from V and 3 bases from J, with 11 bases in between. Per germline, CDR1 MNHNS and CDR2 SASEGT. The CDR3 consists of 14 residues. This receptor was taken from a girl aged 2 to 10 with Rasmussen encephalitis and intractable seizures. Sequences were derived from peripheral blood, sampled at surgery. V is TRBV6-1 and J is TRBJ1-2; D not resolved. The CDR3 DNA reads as TGTGCCAGCAGTGAGCCCGGGATCGACTATGGCTACACCTTC. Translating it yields CASSEPGIDYGYTF.